The rows below give T cell receptor beta chains drawn from one sample of a study of blood T cells in healthy people across ages. MiXCR was run by TCRdb on the 5' RACE reads, yielding one entry per CDR3 protein. This sample has over a million distinct CDR3 sequences; roughly 40% occur once, and the top ten carry roughly 7.9%. The specimen was blood. All receptors derive from a woman under 30 in good health. The CDR3 runs from the conserved cysteine through the conserved F or W. D genes are given only for firm matches. Not every row has a clone size; where given, it reads once, few, many or a size class.

TRBJ2-1,few,.,TRBV20-1,CSAIWAIGPNEQFF,TGCAGTGCTATATGGGCCATAGGGCCCAATGAGCAGTTCTTC
TRBJ2-5,.,TRBD2,TRBV9,CASSVGPGGTSQETQYF,TGTGCCAGCAGCGTAGGCCCGGGGGGGACCTCCCAAGAGACCCAGTACTTC
TRBJ1-1,.,.,TRBV29-1,CSAGTRLSTEAFF,TGCAGCGCTGGGACCCGCCTGAGCACTGAAGCTTTCTTT
TRBJ2-1,.,TRBD2,TRBV9,CASSGTSGRSYNEQFF,TGTGCCAGCAGCGGGACTAGCGGGAGGAGTTACAATGAGCAGTTCTTC
TRBJ2-3,few,.,TRBV12-3/TRBV12-4,CASTYSGVDTQYF,TGTGCCAGCACCTATTCGGGGGTCGATACGCAGTATTTT
TRBJ2-1,many,.,TRBV10-3,CAISEASATTRGEFF,TGTGCCATCAGTGAGGCTAGCGCAACAACCAGAGGCGAGTTCTTC
TRBJ2-7,.,.,TRBV2,CASTQGRYEQYF,TGTGCCAGTACACAGGGGAGGTACGAGCAGTACTTC
TRBJ2-2,.,.,TRBV4-1,CASRDSERGNTGELFF,TGCGCCAGCAGGGACAGCGAGAGAGGGAACACCGGGGAGCTGTTTTTT
TRBJ2-2,.,.,TRBV6-6,CASSYSALGTGELFF,TGTGCCAGCAGTTACTCAGCTCTGGGGACCGGGGAGCTGTTTTTT
TRBJ2-1,.,TRBD2,TRBV6-2/TRBV6-3,CASSYWPLRGGSYNEQFF,TGTGCCAGCAGTTATTGGCCTTTGCGCGGGGGCTCCTACAATGAGCAGTTCTTC
TRBJ1-5,.,TRBD1,TRBV19,CASSGGGQRLNQPQHF,TGTGCCAGTAGTGGGGGGGGACAGAGACTCAATCAGCCCCAGCATTTT
TRBJ2-5,few,.,TRBV3-1,CASSQDRLEQYF,TGTGCCAGCAGCCAAGATCGTCTGGAGCAGTACTTC
TRBJ2-3,few,.,TRBV10-3,CAISDGGGGPDTQYF,TGTGCCATCAGTGACGGCGGGGGCGGCCCAGATACGCAGTATTTT
TRBJ2-7,.,.,TRBV15,CATSSDREQYF,TGTGCCACCAGTAGTGACAGGGAGCAGTACTTC
TRBJ1-4,few,.,TRBV5-6,CASSFRDTQGRGEKLFF,TGTGCCAGCAGCTTTCGAGATACTCAGGGAAGAGGTGAAAAACTGTTTTTT
TRBJ2-2,.,.,TRBV20-1,CSARDMGLYTGVLFF,TGCAGTGCTAGAGATATGGGCCTTTACACCGGGGTGCTGTTTTTT
TRBJ1-5,.,.,TRBV20-1,CSAGGPLDQPQHF,TGCAGTGCTGGGGGGCCTCTCGATCAGCCCCAGCATTTT
TRBJ2-5,few,TRBD2,TRBV4-2,CASSQDREVAGAVGEQYF,TGTGCCAGCAGCCAAGATAGGGAAGTAGCGGGGGCGGTAGGAGAGCAGTACTTC
TRBJ1-1,.,.,TRBV4-1,CASSQTLGAMNTEAFF,TGCGCCAGCAGCCAGACTCTCGGGGCTATGAACACTGAAGCTTTCTTT
TRBJ2-7,few,.,TRBV6-5,CASSYSKGGWYREQYF,TGTGCCAGCAGTTACTCGAAGGGGGGCTGGTATCGCGAGCAGTACTTC
TRBJ1-1,.,.,TRBV15,CATTPSRERPEAFF,TGTGCCACCACCCCCTCTAGGGAGCGACCTGAAGCTTTCTTT
TRBJ2-7,few,.,TRBV6-5,CASRTAPGSAQYF,TGTGCCAGCAGGACAGCGCCCGGATCCGCGCAGTACTTC
TRBJ2-4,few,.,TRBV21-1,CASSNPYPGTGRLRNIQYF,TGTGCCAGCAGCAACCCCTATCCCGGGACAGGGAGATTGAGAAACATTCAGTACTTC
TRBJ1-5,once,TRBD1,TRBV27,CASSLNRQGPQHF,TGTGCCAGCAGTTTAAACCGACAGGGACCTCAGCATTTT
TRBJ2-1,.,TRBD1,TRBV11-2,CASSFLFGQGGYNEQFF,TGTGCCAGCAGCTTTCTTTTCGGACAGGGGGGGTACAATGAGCAGTTCTTC
TRBJ2-1,.,.,TRBV24-1,CATSDFSSEQFF,TGTGCCACCAGTGATTTCAGTTCTGAGCAGTTCTTC
TRBJ2-1,.,TRBD2,TRBV3-1,CASSQGSGLAGGNEQFF,TGTGCCAGCAGCCAAGGCTCGGGACTAGCGGGAGGTAATGAGCAGTTCTTC
TRBJ2-3,.,.,TRBV7-2,CASSLDPVGGGINTQYF,TGTGCCAGCAGCTTAGATCCGGTTGGGGGTGGGATAAATACGCAGTATTTT
TRBJ2-5,.,.,TRBV7-2,CASSLVVRDQETQYF,TGTGCCAGCAGCTTAGTAGTCCGGGACCAAGAGACCCAGTACTTC
TRBJ1-4,.,.,TRBV5-1,CASSEGKGTNEKLFF,TGCGCCAGCAGTGAGGGCAAGGGAACTAATGAAAAACTGTTTTTT
TRBJ2-1,few,.,TRBV4-1,CASSLPSKAHNEQFF,TGCGCCAGCAGCCTCCCCTCCAAAGCTCACAATGAGCAGTTCTTC
TRBJ2-3,.,.,TRBV7-9,CASRVTGAATDTQYF,TGTGCCAGCAGAGTAACAGGAGCAGCCACAGATACGCAGTATTTT
TRBJ1-4,.,.,TRBV5-1,CASSLAEPNEKLFF,TGCGCCAGCAGCTTAGCAGAGCCTAATGAAAAACTGTTTTTT
TRBJ2-7,few,TRBD1,TRBV7-2,CASSLDRGQAYEQYF,TGTGCCAGCAGCTTAGACAGGGGCCAAGCCTACGAGCAGTACTTC
TRBJ1-2,.,.,TRBV20-1,CSSRSPPGYGYTF,TGCAGTTCCCGGAGCCCTCCTGGCTATGGCTACACCTTC
TRBJ2-4,few,.,TRBV5-6,CASSLNGAKNIQYF,TGTGCCAGCAGTCTAAATGGGGCCAAAAACATTCAGTACTTC